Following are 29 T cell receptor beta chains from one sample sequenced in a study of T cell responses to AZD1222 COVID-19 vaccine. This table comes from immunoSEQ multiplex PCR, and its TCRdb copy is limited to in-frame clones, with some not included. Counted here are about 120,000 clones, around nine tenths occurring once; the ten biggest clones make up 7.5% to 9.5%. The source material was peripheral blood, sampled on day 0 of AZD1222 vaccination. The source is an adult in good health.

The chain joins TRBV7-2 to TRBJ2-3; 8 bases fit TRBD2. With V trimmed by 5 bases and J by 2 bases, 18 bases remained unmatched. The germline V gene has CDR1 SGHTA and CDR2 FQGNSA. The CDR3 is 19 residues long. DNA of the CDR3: TGTGCCAGCAGCCCCCGGGGGGGGTCCCACCTAAGATCCACAGATACGCAGTATTTT. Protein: CASSPRGGSHLRSTDTQYF.

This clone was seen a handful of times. The CDR3 bases are TGTGCCAGCAGCTTACCGACTAGCGGCACAGATACGCAGTATTTT. This sequence encodes CASSLPTSGTDTQYF. The rearrangement uses TRBV5-4 and TRBJ2-3, with 8 bases aligning to TRBD2. V was clipped by 2 bases and J by 1 base; unmatched bases: 3. Germline assignment: CDR1 SGHNT and CDR2 YYREEE (reference sequence). The CDR3 covers 15 residues.

The CDR3 DNA follows: TGTGCCAGCAGCTTTAGGGACAGCTACTATGGCTACACCTTC. Protein: CASSFRDSYYGYTF. The J gene is TRBJ1-2, the V gene TRBV7-8; 7 bases agree with TRBD1. Germline trimming cut 3 bases from V and 3 bases from J; bases unmatched to any gene: 4. This CDR3 region has 14 residues. CDR1 SGHVS and CDR2 FQNEAQ come from the germline V gene.

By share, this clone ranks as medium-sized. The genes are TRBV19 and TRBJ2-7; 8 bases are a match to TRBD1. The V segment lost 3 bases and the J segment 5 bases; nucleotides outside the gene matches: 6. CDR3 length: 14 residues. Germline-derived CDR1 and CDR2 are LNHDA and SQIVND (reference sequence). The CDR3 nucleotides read TGTGCCAGTAGTATTGGCAGGGGGCGTCACGAGCAGTACTTC. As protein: CASSIGRGRHEQYF.

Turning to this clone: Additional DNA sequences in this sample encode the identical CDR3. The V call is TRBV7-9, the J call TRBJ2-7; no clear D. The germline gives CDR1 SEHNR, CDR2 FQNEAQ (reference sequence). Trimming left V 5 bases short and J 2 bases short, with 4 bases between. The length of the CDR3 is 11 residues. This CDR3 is CASSLTYEQYF. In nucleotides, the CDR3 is TGTGCCAGCAGCCTAACCTACGAGCAGTACTTC.

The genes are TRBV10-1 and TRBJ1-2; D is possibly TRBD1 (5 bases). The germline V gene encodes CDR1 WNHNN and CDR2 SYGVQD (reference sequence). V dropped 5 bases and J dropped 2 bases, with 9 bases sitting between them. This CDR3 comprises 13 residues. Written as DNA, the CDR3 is TGCGCCAGCAGTCGGGACGGAAACTATGGCTACACCTTC. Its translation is CASSRDGNYGYTF.

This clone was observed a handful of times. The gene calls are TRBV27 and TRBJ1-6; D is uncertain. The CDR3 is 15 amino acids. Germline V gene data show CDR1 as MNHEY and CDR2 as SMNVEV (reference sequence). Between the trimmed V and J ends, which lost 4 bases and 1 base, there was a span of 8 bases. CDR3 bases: TGTGCCAGCAGTTCAACGGTTTCCTATAATTCACCCCTCCACTTT. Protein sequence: CASSSTVSYNSPLHF.

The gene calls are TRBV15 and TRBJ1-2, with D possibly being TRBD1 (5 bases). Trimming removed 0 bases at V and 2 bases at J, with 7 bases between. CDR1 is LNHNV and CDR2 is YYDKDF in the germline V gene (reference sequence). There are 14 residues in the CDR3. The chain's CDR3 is CATSRDRGNYGYTF. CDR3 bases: TGTGCCACCAGCAGAGATAGGGGCAACTATGGCTACACCTTC.

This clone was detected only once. Written as DNA, the CDR3 is TGTGCCAGCAGCCAACTACAGGGGGCAGGGACTGAAGCTTTCTTT. Translating it yields CASSQLQGAGTEAFF. The rearrangement joins TRBV3-1 (or the pseudogene TRBV3-2) to TRBJ1-1; 9 bases line up with TRBD1. The length of the CDR3 is 15 residues. From germline, CDR1 is LGHDT and CDR2 YNNKEL (reference sequence). Trimming took 2 bases from V and 5 from J; bases not matched to a gene: 6.

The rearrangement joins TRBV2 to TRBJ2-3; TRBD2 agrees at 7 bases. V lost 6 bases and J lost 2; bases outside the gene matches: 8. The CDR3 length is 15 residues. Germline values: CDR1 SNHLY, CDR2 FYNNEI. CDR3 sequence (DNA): TGTGCCAGCAGGAAAGCGGGGCGCCTCACAGATACGCAGTATTTT. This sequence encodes CASRKAGRLTDTQYF.

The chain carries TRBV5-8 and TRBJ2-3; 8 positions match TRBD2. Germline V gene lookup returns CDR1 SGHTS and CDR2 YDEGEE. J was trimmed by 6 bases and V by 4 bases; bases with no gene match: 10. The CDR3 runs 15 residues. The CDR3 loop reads CASSLLGSGGDTQYF. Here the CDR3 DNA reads TGTGCCAGCAGCCTGCTAGGGTCGGGAGGGGATACGCAGTATTTT.

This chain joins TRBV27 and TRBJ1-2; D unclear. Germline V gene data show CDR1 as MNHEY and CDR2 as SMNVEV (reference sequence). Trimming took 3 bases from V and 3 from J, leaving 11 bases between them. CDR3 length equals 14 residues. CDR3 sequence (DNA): TGTGCCAGCAGTTTGAGGAAAGGAGACTATGGCTACACCTTC. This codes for CASSLRKGDYGYTF.

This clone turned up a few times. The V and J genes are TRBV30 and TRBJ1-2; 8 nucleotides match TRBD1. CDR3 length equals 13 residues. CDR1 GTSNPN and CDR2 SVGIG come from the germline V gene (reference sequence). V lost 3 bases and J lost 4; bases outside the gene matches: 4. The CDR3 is CAWRGQGVYGYTF. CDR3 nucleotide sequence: TGTGCCTGGAGAGGACAGGGAGTCTATGGCTACACCTTC. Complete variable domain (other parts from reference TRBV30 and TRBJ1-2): SQTIHQWPATLVQPVGSPLSLECTVEGTSNPNLYWYRQAAGRGLQLLFYSVGIGQISSEVPQNLSASRPQDRQFILSSKKLLLSDSGFYLCAWRGQGVYGYTFGSGTRLTVV.

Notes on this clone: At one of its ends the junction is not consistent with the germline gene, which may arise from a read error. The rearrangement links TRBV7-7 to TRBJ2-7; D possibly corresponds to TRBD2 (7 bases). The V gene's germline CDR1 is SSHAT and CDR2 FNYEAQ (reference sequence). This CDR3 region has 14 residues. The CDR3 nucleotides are TGTGCTAGCAGCTTAGGGGGAGGGGTAGGAGAGCAGTACTTC. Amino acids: CASSLGGGVGEQYF.

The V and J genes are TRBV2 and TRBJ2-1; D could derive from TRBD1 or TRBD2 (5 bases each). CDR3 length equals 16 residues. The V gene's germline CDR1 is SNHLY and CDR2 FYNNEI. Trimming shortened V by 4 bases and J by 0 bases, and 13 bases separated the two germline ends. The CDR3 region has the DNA TGTGCCAGCAGTGGGGCTGGGGGAATCTCCTACAATGAGCAGTTCTTC. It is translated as CASSGAGGISYNEQFF.

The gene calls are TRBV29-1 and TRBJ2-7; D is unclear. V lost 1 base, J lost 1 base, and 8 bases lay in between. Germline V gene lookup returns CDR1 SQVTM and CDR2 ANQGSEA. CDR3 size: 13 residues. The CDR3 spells CSVEGRLSYEQYF. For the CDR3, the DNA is TGCAGCGTTGAAGGCCGGCTTTCCTACGAGCAGTACTTC.

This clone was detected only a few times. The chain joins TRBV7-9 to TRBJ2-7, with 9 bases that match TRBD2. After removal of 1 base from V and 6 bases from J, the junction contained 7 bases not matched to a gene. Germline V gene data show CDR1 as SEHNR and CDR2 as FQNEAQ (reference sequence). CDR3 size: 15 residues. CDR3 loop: CASSLGDSGSGEQYF. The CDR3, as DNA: TGTGCCAGCAGCTTAGGCGATAGCGGGAGTGGCGAGCAGTACTTC.

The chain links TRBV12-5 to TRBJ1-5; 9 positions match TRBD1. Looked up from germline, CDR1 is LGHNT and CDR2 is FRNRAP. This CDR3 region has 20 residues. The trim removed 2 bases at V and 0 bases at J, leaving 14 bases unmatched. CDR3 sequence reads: CASGLIPFGQGLYSNQPQHF. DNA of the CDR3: TGTGCTAGTGGTTTGATCCCTTTCGGACAGGGGCTGTATAGCAATCAGCCCCAGCATTTT.

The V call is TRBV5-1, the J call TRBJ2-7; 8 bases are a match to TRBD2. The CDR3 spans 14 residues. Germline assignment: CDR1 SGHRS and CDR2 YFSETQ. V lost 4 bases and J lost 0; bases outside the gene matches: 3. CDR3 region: CASSQTSASYEQYF. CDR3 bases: TGCGCCAGCAGCCAGACTAGCGCCTCCTACGAGCAGTACTTC.

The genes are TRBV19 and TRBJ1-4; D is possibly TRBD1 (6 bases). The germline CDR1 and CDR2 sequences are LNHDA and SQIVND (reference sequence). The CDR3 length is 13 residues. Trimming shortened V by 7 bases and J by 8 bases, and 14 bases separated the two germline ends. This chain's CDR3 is CASNDRRTEKLFF. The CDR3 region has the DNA TGTGCCAGTAACGACAGGCGGACGGAAAAACTGTTTTTT.

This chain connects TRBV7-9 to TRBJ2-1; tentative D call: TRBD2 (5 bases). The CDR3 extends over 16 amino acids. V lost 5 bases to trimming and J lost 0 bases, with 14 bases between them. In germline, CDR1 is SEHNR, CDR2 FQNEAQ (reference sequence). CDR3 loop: CASSPRALSSYNEQFF. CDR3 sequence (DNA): TGTGCCAGCAGCCCGAGGGCCCTGAGCTCCTACAATGAGCAGTTCTTC.

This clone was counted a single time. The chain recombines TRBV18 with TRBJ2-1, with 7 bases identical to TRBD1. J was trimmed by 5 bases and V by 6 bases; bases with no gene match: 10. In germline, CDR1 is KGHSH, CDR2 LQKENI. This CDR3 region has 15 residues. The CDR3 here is CASSEQGLLDNEQFF. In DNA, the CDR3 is TGTGCCAGCTCCGAACAGGGGCTTTTAGACAATGAGCAGTTCTTC.

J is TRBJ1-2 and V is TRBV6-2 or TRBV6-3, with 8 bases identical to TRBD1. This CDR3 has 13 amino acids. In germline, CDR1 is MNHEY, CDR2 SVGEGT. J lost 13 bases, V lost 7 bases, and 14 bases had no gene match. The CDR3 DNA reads TGTGCCAGCACCCCCCGGGACAGGCCCCCGAGCACCTTC. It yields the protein CASTPRDRPPSTF.

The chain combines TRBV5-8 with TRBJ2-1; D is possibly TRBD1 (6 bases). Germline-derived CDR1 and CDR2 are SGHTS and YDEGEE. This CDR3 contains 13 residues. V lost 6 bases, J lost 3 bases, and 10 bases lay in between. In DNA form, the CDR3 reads TGTGCCAGCATCCTGGACAGCTACAATGAGCAGTTCTTC. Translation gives CASILDSYNEQFF.

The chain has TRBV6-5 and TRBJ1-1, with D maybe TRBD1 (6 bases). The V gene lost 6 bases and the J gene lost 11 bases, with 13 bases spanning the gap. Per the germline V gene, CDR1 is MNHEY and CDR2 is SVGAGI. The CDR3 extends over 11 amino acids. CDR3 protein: CASSAGTSAFF. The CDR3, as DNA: TGTGCCAGCAGCGCCGGGACATCGGCTTTCTTT.

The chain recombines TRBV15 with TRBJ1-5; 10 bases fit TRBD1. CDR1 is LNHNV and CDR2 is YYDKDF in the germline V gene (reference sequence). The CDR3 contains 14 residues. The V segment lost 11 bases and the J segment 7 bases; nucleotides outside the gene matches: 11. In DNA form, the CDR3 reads TGTGCCTCGTCCCGGGACAGGGGTTTGCAGCCCCAGCATTTT. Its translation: CASSRDRGLQPQHF.

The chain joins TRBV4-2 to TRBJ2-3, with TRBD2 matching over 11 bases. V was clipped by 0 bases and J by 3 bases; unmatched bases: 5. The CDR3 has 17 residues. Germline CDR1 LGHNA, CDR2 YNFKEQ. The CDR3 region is CASSQDEASGRTDTQYF. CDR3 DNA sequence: TGTGCCAGCAGCCAAGATGAGGCTAGCGGGAGGACAGATACGCAGTATTTT.

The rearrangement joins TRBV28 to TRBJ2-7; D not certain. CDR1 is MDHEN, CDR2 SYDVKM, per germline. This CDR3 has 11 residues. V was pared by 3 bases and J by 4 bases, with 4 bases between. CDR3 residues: CASSFVYEQYF. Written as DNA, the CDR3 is TGTGCCAGCAGTTTTGTATACGAGCAGTACTTC.

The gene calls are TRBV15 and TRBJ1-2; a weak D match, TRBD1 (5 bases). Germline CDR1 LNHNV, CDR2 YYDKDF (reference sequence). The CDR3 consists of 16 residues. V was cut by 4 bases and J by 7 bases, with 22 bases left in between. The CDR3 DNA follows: TGTGCCACCAGCACAACCGGGACCCAGGGTTTAGGTGGCTACACCTTC. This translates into CATSTTGTQGLGGYTF.